The present entry profiles one TCR beta chain with its context. The authors carried out high-throughput sequencing of TCR beta. They applied it to CD8+ and CD4+ T cells obtained from blood. Treatment-naive patients with stable or active relapsing-remitting disease served as multiple sclerosis controls. Negative isolation was used for CD8+ and CD4+ T cells, and FACS enrichment was applied to TEMRA cells. V was clipped by 0 bases and J by 7 bases; unmatched bases: 4. The CDR3 totals 15 residues. Germline loops: CDR1 SGHRS, CDR2 YFSETQ. An input of roughly 0.5 to 1 ug of RNA was subjected to reverse transcription using random hexamers. Amplification of TCR beta CDR3 by immunoSEQ multiplex PCR spanned 54 Vbeta and 13 Jbeta. TCRdb re-derived calls from the immunoSEQ multiplex PCR reads in MiXCR, one entry per CDR3 protein. There are about 71,000 distinct CDR3 sequences in the sample; 95% to 96% occur only once, and 0.11% lies in the top ten.

These data originate in a study of CD8 T cells in Susac syndrome. The chain carries TRBV5-1 and TRBJ1-4, with 9 bases fitting TRBD1. The TCR sequence derives from a human donor with multiple sclerosis. The sequenced material came from CD4+ T cells from PBMCs. The CDR3 region has the DNA TGCGCCAGCAGCTTGGTGACAGGGGGGAGTGAAAAACTGTTTTTT. Translating it yields CASSLVTGGSEKLFF.